This T cell receptor (beta chain) derives from a study of blood T cell repertoires in COVID-19. Study-wide context: The study drew acute and convalescent COVID-19 samples from the United States, Italy and Spain.

Per the study methods: Estimates of nucleated cell counts were drawn from the amplification of reference gene primers. Assay: immunoSEQ multiplex PCR; the TCRdb copy retains only in-frame clones and omits some. For V, J and clone size, that table is used; D and trimming come from the DNA. The data contain about 220,000 clones, around 84% of them singletons. V lost 3 bases and J lost 7, with 13 bases in between. Germline V gene data show CDR1 as LNHDA and CDR2 as SQIVND (reference sequence). The CDR3 contains 14 residues. The V gene is TRBV19, the J gene TRBJ2-1; perhaps TRBD2 as D (5 bases). The clonotype originates from a man aged 50 to 60 with active or convalescent COVID-19. What was sequenced was peripheral blood. CDR3 sequence: CASSMSASHNEQFF. Written as DNA, the CDR3 is TGTGCCAGTAGTATGTCCGCTAGCCATAATGAGCAGTTCTTC. Drawing the rest from reference TRBV19 and TRBJ2-1, the complete variable domain is DGGITQSPKYLFRKEGQNVTLSCEQNLNHDAMYWYRQDPGQGLRLIYYSQIVNDFQKGDIAEGYSVSREKKESFPLTVTSAQKNPTAFYLCASSMSASHNEQFFGPGTRLTVL.